These 7 T cell receptor beta chains share one sample of origin, sequenced in a study of OX40 agonist ivuxolimab in advanced cancers. Method: immunoSEQ multiplex PCR; TCRdb's copy keeps in-frame clones and lacks some. The sample lists some 59,000 clones, around 82% occurring once. The source was CD4+ or CD8+ T cells sorted from blood, collected in a trial of the OX40 agonist ivuxolimab. The origin of the receptors is an adult with an advanced solid tumor such as melanoma, head and neck, liver or kidney cancer.

CDR3 nucleotide sequence: TGCGCCAGCAGCTTCACCTCCGGGACAGGGAACTATGGCTACACCTTC. Translating it yields CASSFTSGTGNYGYTF. The V and J genes are TRBV5-1 and TRBJ1-2; 9 bases match TRBD1. The CDR3 loop spans 16 amino acids. CDR1 SGHRS and CDR2 YFSETQ come from the germline V gene. Trimming at V came to 2 bases and at J to 2 bases, leaving 7 bases not matched to a gene. Using reference TRBV5-1 and TRBJ1-2 for the parts outside the CDR3, the full variable domain is KAGVTQTPRYLIKTRGQQVTLSCSPISGHRSVSWYQQTPGQGLQFLFEYFSETQRNKGNFPGRFSGRQFSNSRSEMNVSTLELGDSALYLCASSFTSGTGNYGYTFGSGTRLTVV.

This clone has just a few counts. The chain combines TRBV9 with TRBJ1-5, with D perhaps matching TRBD1 (5 bases). The length of the CDR3 is 14 residues. V was clipped by 4 bases and J by 0 bases, with 8 bases between them. Germline CDR1 and CDR2: SGDLS and YYNGEE. The CDR3 sequence: CASSRDYSNQPQHF. The CDR3 nucleotides read TGTGCCAGCAGCAGGGACTATAGCAATCAGCCCCAGCATTTT.

The CDR3 nucleotides are TGTGCCAGCAGTTTCAGGCAGCCTAATGAAAAACTGTTTTTT. It encodes CASSFRQPNEKLFF. The V and J genes are TRBV28 and TRBJ1-4; no clear D. CDR1 MDHEN and CDR2 SYDVKM come from the germline V gene. This CDR3 has 14 amino acids. The V gene lost 3 bases and the J gene lost 3 bases, with 8 bases spanning the gap.

This rearrangement joins TRBV27 to TRBJ2-2, with 7 positions matching TRBD2. Germline V gene lookup returns CDR1 MNHEY and CDR2 SMNVEV (reference sequence). The CDR3 spans 17 residues. Unmatched junction bases numbered 11, after V lost 3 bases and J lost 4 bases. The CDR3 coding sequence is TGTGCCAGCAGTTTTCGTTTTCCGGGAGGAGGCACCGGGGAGCTGTTTTTT. Protein sequence: CASSFRFPGGGTGELFF.

The V gene is TRBV10-2, the J gene TRBJ2-3; D not certain. The germline V and J ends were trimmed by 3 bases and 2 bases, with 9 bases remaining between them. Germline V gene sequence: CDR1 WSHSY, CDR2 SAAADI. There are 14 residues in the CDR3. The CDR3 nucleotides read TGCGCCAGCAGTGACGGATTTAACACAGATACGCAGTATTTT. Translating it yields CASSDGFNTDTQYF.

Concerning this clone itself: In the same sample, other DNA sequences code for this CDR3. The chain recombines TRBV18 with TRBJ2-7; D possibly corresponds to TRBD2 (6 bases). V was pared by 6 bases and J by 4 bases, with 16 bases between. CDR1 and CDR2 (germline): KGHSH, LQKENI. The CDR3 contains 14 residues. The CDR3 DNA reads as TGTGCCAGCTCGCCGACCGGGACTGGATACGAGCAGTACTTC. Translating gives CASSPTGTGYEQYF.

About this clone itself: An end of the junction does not agree with germline; a read error may underlie this. This chain connects TRBV30 to TRBJ2-7, with D unresolved. Looked up from germline, CDR1 is GTSNPN and CDR2 is SVGIG (reference sequence). The CDR3 consists of 12 residues. DNA of the CDR3: TGTGCCTGGACTAAGTTAGGCTACGTGCAGTACTTC. Translated, it gives CAWTKLGYVQYF.